This TCR beta chain was documented in a study of cytomegalovirus exposure and HLA in healthy donors. Broader study findings: Most TCR sequences proved rare, with some public TCRs found in many donors. What TCR beta sequences reportedly achieved was accurate prediction of HLA-A and HLA-B alleles in most subjects.

It was healthy bone marrow donors who served as donors. Concerning this clone: Its target is not known.

It was with 60 Vbeta and 13 Jbeta primers that the PCR ran. Only in-frame clones appear in the TCRdb table, and some are missing; sequencing was by immunoSEQ multiplex PCR. The repertoire consists of some 130,000 clones, with roughly 78% occurring once and the leading ten covering over 4%. With V trimmed by 10 bases and J by 7 bases, 5 bases remained unmatched. CDR1 and CDR2 (germline): MDHEN, SYDVKM. This CDR3 has 12 residues. The receptor was isolated from a man aged 25 to 45 in good health. Sequences were obtained from PBMCs. The V gene is TRBV28, the J gene TRBJ2-7; 12 nucleotides align to TRBD1. CDR3 residues: CATGQGALEQYF. DNA of the CDR3: TGTGCCACGGGACAGGGGGCACTTGAGCAGTACTTC.